The clone carrying this T cell receptor beta chain was seen ten or more times. The CDR3 length is 13 residues. The V end was cut by 4 bases, the J end by 5 bases, with 12 bases between. Unique molecular identifiers were used in preparing the TCRbeta library. TCRdb re-called the PCR reads through MiXCR, storing one row per CDR3 protein. The repertoire consists of 200,000 to 300,000 distinct CDR3 sequences, with more than 10% occurring once and the leading ten covering about 2.6%. The sample originates from a study of T-cell reconstitution after alpha-beta-depleted transplantation in children. The specimen was PBMCs from the stem cell graft donor, collected from the stem cell graft. The rearrangement links TRBV12-3 or TRBV12-4 to TRBJ2-7, with D possibly TRBD1 on 5 matching bases. The receptor comes from a human donor who donated a stem cell graft to a child with acute lymphoblastic leukemia. The CDR3 loop is CASSSPGWNEQYF. The CDR3, as DNA: TGTGCCAGCAGTTCCCCAGGGTGGAACGAGCAGTACTTC.